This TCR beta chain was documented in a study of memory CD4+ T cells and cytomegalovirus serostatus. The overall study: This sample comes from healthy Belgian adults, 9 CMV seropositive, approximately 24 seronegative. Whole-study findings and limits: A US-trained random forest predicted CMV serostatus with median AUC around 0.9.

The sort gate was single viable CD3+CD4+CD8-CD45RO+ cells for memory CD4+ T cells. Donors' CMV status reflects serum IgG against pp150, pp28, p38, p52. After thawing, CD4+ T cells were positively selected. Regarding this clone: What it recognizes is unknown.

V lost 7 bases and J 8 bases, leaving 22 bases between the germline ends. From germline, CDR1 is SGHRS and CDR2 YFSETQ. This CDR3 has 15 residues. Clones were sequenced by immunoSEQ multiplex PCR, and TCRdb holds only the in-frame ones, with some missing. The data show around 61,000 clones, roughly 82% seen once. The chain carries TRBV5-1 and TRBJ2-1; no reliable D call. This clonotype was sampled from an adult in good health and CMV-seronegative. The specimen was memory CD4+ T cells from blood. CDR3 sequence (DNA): TGCGCCAGCTGTGAAGCACTGCCAAGCGTCCATGAGCAGTTCTTC. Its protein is CASCEALPSVHEQFF.